This is a list of T cell receptor beta chains from one sample in a study of blood T cell repertoires in COVID-19. TCRdb's copy holds only in-frame clones and misses some; the assay was immunoSEQ multiplex PCR. This table has hundreds of thousands of clones, 85% to 90% appearing once. Sequencing was performed on peripheral blood. These receptors were collected from a human donor in a cohort sampled during active COVID-19. Each CDR3 is given with its conserved first and last residue. The D gene is left open where the match is weak. Clone size is not always given. Where it is, it says once, few, many or a class for expanded clones.

d_call	clone_size	v_call	j_call	cdr3_aa	cdr3_nt
.	.	TRBV28	TRBJ1-2	CASSTRATYGYTF	TGTGCCAGCAGTACCAGGGCGACCTATGGCTACACCTTC
.	.	TRBV19	TRBJ2-1	CASNPGLSYNEQFF	TGTGCCAGTAACCCGGGACTCTCCTACAATGAGCAGTTCTTC
.	.	TRBV12-3/TRBV12-4	TRBJ2-7	CASSTGSSYEQYF	TGTGCCAGCTCTACTGGGAGCTCCTACGAGCAGTACTTC
TRBD2	.	TRBV5-1	TRBJ2-3	CASSLGVRTSGRGQYF	TGCGCCAGCAGCCTGGGGGTTCGAACTAGCGGGAGAGGGCAGTATTTT
TRBD1	.	TRBV4-1	TRBJ1-5	CASSEPGQPKPQHF	TGCGCCAGCAGCGAGCCGGGACAGCCAAAGCCCCAGCATTTT
TRBD2	once	TRBV5-1	TRBJ2-7	CASSRREPTYEQYF	TGCGCCAGCAGCAGGCGGGAGCCTACCTACGAGCAGTACTTC
TRBD1	.	TRBV6-5	TRBJ2-7	CASRQGAREQYF	TGTGCCAGCAGGCAGGGGGCACGGGAGCAGTACTTC
.	once	TRBV19	TRBJ2-2	CASLPRNTGELFF	TGTGCCAGCCTTCCCAGGAACACCGGGGAGCTGTTTTTT
.	.	TRBV18	TRBJ1-1	CASSPSMGSYGAEAFF	TGTGCCAGCTCACCTTCCATGGGTTCATACGGGGCTGAAGCTTTCTTT
.	.	TRBV19	TRBJ2-7	CASSIRHTGRLNF	TGTGCCAGTAGTATAAGGCATACGGGTCGGCTGAACTTC
.	.	TRBV27	TRBJ2-7	CASSLSPRYEQYF	TGTGCCAGCAGTTTATCCCCCAGATACGAGCAGTACTTC
TRBD1	once	TRBV28	TRBJ1-6	CASSFSGGSMAPLHF	TGTGCCAGCAGTTTTTCAGGGGGCTCCATGGCACCCCTCCACTTT
TRBD1	.	TRBV9	TRBJ1-2	CASSVGAGGNGYTF	TGTGCCAGCAGCGTAGGGGCAGGGGGCAATGGCTACACCTTC
.	.	TRBV5-1	TRBJ2-2	CASSLDQVTGELFF	TGCGCCAGCAGCTTGGATCAGGTGACCGGGGAGCTGTTTTTT
TRBD1	.	TRBV19	TRBJ1-1	CASKVGDRAITTEAFF	TGTGCCAGTAAGGTGGGGGACAGGGCAATTACGACTGAAGCTTTCTTT
TRBD1	once	TRBV5-1	TRBJ1-4	CASATGGAQEKLFF	TGCGCCAGCGCTACAGGGGGCGCGCAGGAAAAACTGTTTTTT
.	.	TRBV27	TRBJ1-2	CASSLNRDTIDYGYTF	TGTGCCAGCAGTTTAAACCGGGACACTATCGACTATGGCTACACCTTC
TRBD2	few	TRBV18	TRBJ2-7	CASSPQTSGSSYEQYF	TGTGCCAGCTCACCCCAAACTAGCGGAAGTTCCTACGAGCAGTACTTC
.	few	TRBV12-5	TRBJ2-2	CASTPGNGNTGELFF	TGTGCTAGCACCCCAGGGAATGGTAACACCGGGGAGCTGTTTTTT
.	.	TRBV6-5	TRBJ2-7	CASSYSGLSQIGEQYF	TGTGCCAGCAGTTACTCTGGACTTAGCCAGATCGGCGAGCAGTACTTC
TRBD2	.	TRBV29-1	TRBJ2-1	CSGGIGGSSYNEQFF	TGCAGCGGGGGGATCGGCGGGAGCTCCTACAATGAGCAGTTCTTC
.	.	TRBV11-2	TRBJ2-1	CASSLTASAYNEQFF	TGTGCCAGCAGCTTAACGGCTAGCGCCTACAATGAGCAGTTCTTC
.	.	TRBV18	TRBJ2-5	CASSLGPETQYF	TGTGCCAGCTCGCTCGGTCCGGAGACCCAGTACTTC
.	.	TRBV2	TRBJ2-5	CASSALGRETQYF	TGTGCCAGCAGTGCCCTAGGTCGCGAGACCCAGTACTTC
TRBD2	.	TRBV19	TRBJ2-2	CASSLAGSGTGELFF	TGTGCCAGTAGCCTAGCGGGATCGGGCACCGGGGAGCTGTTTTTT
TRBD1	.	TRBV7-8	TRBJ1-1	CASSLIIGTGGFEAFF	TGTGCCAGCAGCCTCATTATCGGGACAGGGGGCTTTGAAGCTTTCTTT